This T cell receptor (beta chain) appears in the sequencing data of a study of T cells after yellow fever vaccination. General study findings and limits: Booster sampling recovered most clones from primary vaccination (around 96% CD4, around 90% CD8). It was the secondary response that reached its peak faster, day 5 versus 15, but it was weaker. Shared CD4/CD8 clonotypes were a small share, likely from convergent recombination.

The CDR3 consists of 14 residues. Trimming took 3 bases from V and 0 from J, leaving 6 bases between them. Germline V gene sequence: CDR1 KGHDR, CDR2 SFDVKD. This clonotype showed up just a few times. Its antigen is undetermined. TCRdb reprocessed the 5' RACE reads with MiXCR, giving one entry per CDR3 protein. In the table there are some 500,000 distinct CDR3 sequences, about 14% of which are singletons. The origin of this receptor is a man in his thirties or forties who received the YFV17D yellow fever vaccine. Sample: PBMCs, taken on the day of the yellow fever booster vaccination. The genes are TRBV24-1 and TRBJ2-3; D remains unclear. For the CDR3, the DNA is TGTGCCACCAGTGATAGAGCTAGCACAGATACGCAGTATTTT. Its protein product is CATSDRASTDTQYF.